Listed below are T cell receptor beta chains from one sample, sequenced in a study of blood T cell repertoires in COVID-19. Measured with immunoSEQ multiplex PCR; TCRdb has only the in-frame clones, and not every one. The sample lists about 240,000 clones, around 90% occurring once. What was sequenced was peripheral blood. The receptors stem from a man aged 55 to 70 who had recovered from COVID-19. Each CDR3 is given with its conserved first and last residue. Each record gives: clone size, D gene, V gene, J gene, CDR3 protein, CDR3 DNA. The D gene is left open where the match is weak. Expanded clones get a size class; other rows say once, few or many, or leave the size out.

clone size: -
D gene: TRBD1
V gene: TRBV12-3/TRBV12-4
J gene: TRBJ1-4
CDR3 protein: CASSVKTGLFF
CDR3 DNA: TGTGCCAGCAGTGTCAAGACAGGGCTGTTTTTT

clone size: once
D gene: -
V gene: TRBV5-1
J gene: TRBJ2-1
CDR3 protein: CASNERRASSYNEQFF
CDR3 DNA: TGCGCCAGCAACGAGAGGCGGGCGAGCTCCTACAATGAGCAGTTCTTC

clone size: -
D gene: TRBD2
V gene: TRBV4-1
J gene: TRBJ2-1
CDR3 protein: CASSQDPGLAGGMNEQFF
CDR3 DNA: TGCGCCAGCAGCCAAGATCCAGGACTAGCGGGGGGAATGAATGAGCAGTTCTTC

clone size: -
D gene: -
V gene: TRBV12-5
J gene: TRBJ1-5
CDR3 protein: CASGFGDNQPQHF
CDR3 DNA: TGTGCTAGTGGTTTCGGGGACAATCAGCCCCAGCATTTT

clone size: -
D gene: -
V gene: TRBV3-1/TRBV3-2
J gene: TRBJ2-5
CDR3 protein: CASSQKLGGAAETQYF
CDR3 DNA: TGTGCCAGCAGCCAAAAGTTGGGGGGGGCAGCGGAGACCCAGTACTTC

clone size: -
D gene: -
V gene: TRBV19
J gene: TRBJ2-3
CDR3 protein: CASSAYRGTDTQYF
CDR3 DNA: TGTGCCAGTAGTGCCTACAGGGGCACAGATACGCAGTATTTT

clone size: -
D gene: -
V gene: TRBV7-9
J gene: TRBJ1-3
CDR3 protein: CASSGRSFGNTIYF
CDR3 DNA: TGTGCCAGCAGCGGTCGGAGTTTTGGAAACACCATATATTTT

clone size: -
D gene: TRBD1
V gene: TRBV6-5
J gene: TRBJ1-4
CDR3 protein: CASSRAGTGGEKLFF
CDR3 DNA: TGTGCCAGCAGTCGCGCCGGGACAGGGGGTGAAAAACTGTTTTTT

clone size: -
D gene: -
V gene: TRBV6-5
J gene: TRBJ2-7
CDR3 protein: CASRPQRGDSSEQYF
CDR3 DNA: TGTGCCAGCAGACCACAAAGGGGCGATTCGAGCGAGCAGTACTTC

clone size: -
D gene: TRBD1
V gene: TRBV7-9
J gene: TRBJ1-4
CDR3 protein: CASSSRDRGRDEKLFF
CDR3 DNA: TGTGCCAGCAGCTCTCGAGACAGGGGGCGCGATGAAAAACTGTTTTTT

clone size: -
D gene: -
V gene: TRBV27
J gene: TRBJ1-6
CDR3 protein: CASSIRRSGNSPLHF
CDR3 DNA: TGTGCCAGCAGCATTCGACGCTCGGGTAATTCACCCCTCCACTTT

clone size: -
D gene: -
V gene: TRBV9
J gene: TRBJ2-7
CDR3 protein: CASSEGSSGEQYF
CDR3 DNA: TGTGCCAGCAGCGAAGGATCCTCGGGGGAGCAGTACTTC

clone size: -
D gene: -
V gene: TRBV6-1
J gene: TRBJ1-3
CDR3 protein: CASSEGGFSGNTIYF
CDR3 DNA: TGTGCCAGCAGTGAGGGGGGGTTCTCTGGAAACACCATATATTTT

clone size: -
D gene: -
V gene: TRBV7-6
J gene: TRBJ1-1
CDR3 protein: CASSLKAGTEAFF
CDR3 DNA: TGTGCCAGCAGCTTAAAAGCAGGCACTGAAGCTTTCTTT

clone size: -
D gene: -
V gene: TRBV27
J gene: TRBJ2-7
CDR3 protein: CASRKTSTYEQYF
CDR3 DNA: TGTGCCAGCAGAAAGACAAGTACCTACGAGCAGTACTTC

clone size: -
D gene: -
V gene: TRBV5-6
J gene: TRBJ1-2
CDR3 protein: CASSLVRGILGRGYTF
CDR3 DNA: TGTGCCAGCAGCTTGGTTAGGGGGATCCTAGGTCGGGGCTACACCTTC

clone size: -
D gene: -
V gene: TRBV28
J gene: TRBJ1-1
CDR3 protein: CASSNRGQNTEAFF
CDR3 DNA: TGTGCCAGCAGCAACCGGGGACAGAACACTGAAGCTTTCTTT

clone size: once
D gene: -
V gene: TRBV3-1/TRBV3-2
J gene: TRBJ2-2
CDR3 protein: CASSHLDTGELFF
CDR3 DNA: TGTGCCAGCAGCCACTTAGACACCGGGGAGCTGTTTTTT

clone size: once
D gene: TRBD2
V gene: TRBV11-2
J gene: TRBJ2-7
CDR3 protein: CASSFRTSGAYEQYF
CDR3 DNA: TGTGCCAGCAGCTTCAGGACTAGCGGGGCGTACGAGCAGTACTTC

clone size: once
D gene: -
V gene: TRBV29-1
J gene: TRBJ2-7
CDR3 protein: CSGTTGSSYEQYF
CDR3 DNA: TGCAGCGGCACTACAGGAAGCTCCTACGAGCAGTACTTC

clone size: -
D gene: -
V gene: TRBV18
J gene: TRBJ1-4
CDR3 protein: CASSLMTQGNEKLFF
CDR3 DNA: TGTGCCAGCTCACTCATGACCCAGGGGAATGAAAAACTGTTTTTT

clone size: -
D gene: -
V gene: TRBV6-5
J gene: TRBJ1-5
CDR3 protein: CASSIFRTANQPQHF
CDR3 DNA: TGTGCCAGCAGTATTTTCCGGACAGCAAATCAGCCCCAGCATTTT

clone size: -
D gene: TRBD1
V gene: TRBV5-1
J gene: TRBJ1-1
CDR3 protein: CASSLGQGALKAEAFF
CDR3 DNA: TGCGCCAGCAGCTTGGGACAGGGGGCGCTTAAGGCTGAAGCTTTCTTT

clone size: -
D gene: TRBD1
V gene: TRBV6-6
J gene: TRBJ1-4
CDR3 protein: CASRTGGHPGEKLFF
CDR3 DNA: TGTGCCAGCCGGACAGGGGGACACCCAGGAGAAAAACTGTTTTTT